A selection of T cell receptor beta chains follows, all from one sample in a study of human T cells and chemical hapten exposure. TCRdb reprocessed the RACE reads via MiXCR and lists one record per CDR3 protein. The sample includes some 330,000 distinct CDR3 sequences, over 5% of them seen just once. The sample here was whole blood, taken in connection with sensitization to the hapten diphenylcyclopropenone (DPC). These receptors were collected from a woman aged 18-30 years with alopecia areata. Some clones in this sample may be carry-over from other donors' samples. The CDR3 runs from the conserved cysteine through the conserved F or W. The D gene is left open where the match is weak. Not every row has a clone size; where given, it reads once, few, many or a size class.

j_call | v_call | d_call | clone_size | cdr3_aa | cdr3_nt
TRBJ2-3 | TRBV15 | - | few | CATSSGEFSTDTQYF | TGTGCCACCAGCAGTGGGGAGTTTAGCACAGATACGCAGTATTTT
TRBJ1-2 | TRBV20-1 | - | - | CSAKLGYSYGYTF | TGCAGTGCTAAATTAGGGTATTCCTATGGCTACACCTTC
TRBJ2-6 | TRBV24-1 | - | - | CATHQGSRKANVLTF | TGTGCCACCCACCAGGGGTCCCGCAAGGCCAACGTCCTGACTTTC
TRBJ2-5 | TRBV5-1 | - | few | CASSFGGDETQYF | TGCGCCAGCAGCTTTGGAGGGGATGAGACCCAGTACTTC
TRBJ2-3 | TRBV9 | - | few | CASSVQGSTDTQYF | TGTGCCAGCAGCGTCCAGGGATCTACAGATACGCAGTATTTT
TRBJ1-1 | TRBV12-3/TRBV12-4 | - | many | CASSSSSSNRDEAFF | TGTGCCAGCAGCTCGAGCTCTTCGAACCGGGATGAAGCTTTCTTT
TRBJ2-7 | TRBV20-1 | - | many | CSAAHTSSYEQYF | TGCAGTGCAGCCCATACAAGCTCCTACGAGCAGTACTTC
TRBJ2-7 | TRBV4-3 | - | - | CASSQDFPDSGDEQYF | TGCGCCAGCAGCCAAGACTTCCCGGACAGCGGGGACGAGCAGTACTTC
TRBJ1-5 | TRBV6-1 | - | many | CASSEPTDSNQPQHF | TGTGCCAGCAGTGAGCCGACGGATAGCAATCAGCCCCAGCATTTT
TRBJ2-6 | TRBV4-2 | - | - | CASSPRFGANVLTF | TGTGCCAGCAGCCCACGGTTCGGGGCCAACGTCCTGACTTTC
TRBJ2-3 | TRBV3-1 | - | few | CASSQPPRLGSTDTQYF | TGTGCCAGCAGCCAACCTCCGCGACTAGGGAGCACAGATACGCAGTATTTT
TRBJ2-3 | TRBV7-9 | - | once | CASSFLVTTLARDTDTQYF | TGTGCCAGCAGCTTTCTTGTTACCACGCTAGCAAGGGACACAGATACGCAGTATTTT
TRBJ1-3 | TRBV12-3/TRBV12-4 | - | - | CASSLSGASGNTIYF | TGTGCCAGCAGTCTCTCAGGAGCCTCTGGAAACACCATATATTTT
TRBJ2-4 | TRBV6-5 | - | many | CASSYGHFLAKNIQYF | TGTGCCAGCAGTTACGGACATTTTTTAGCCAAAAACATTCAGTACTTC
TRBJ2-1 | TRBV7-2 | TRBD1 | many | CASSPGQVNEQFF | TGTGCCAGCAGCCCGGGACAGGTCAATGAGCAGTTCTTC
TRBJ2-7 | TRBV4-2 | TRBD2 | many | CASSQDVASGDYEQYF | TGTGCCAGCAGCCAAGATGTGGCTAGCGGGGATTACGAGCAGTACTTC
TRBJ2-3 | TRBV3-1 | TRBD2 | - | CASSQEGLAGATDTQYF | TGTGCCAGCAGCCAAGAGGGACTAGCGGGGGCTACAGATACGCAGTATTTT
TRBJ2-1 | TRBV5-1 | TRBD2 | - | CASSSLYTSGGDEQFF | TGCGCCAGCAGCTCATTATACACTAGCGGGGGAGATGAGCAGTTCTTC
TRBJ2-3 | TRBV6-1 | TRBD2 | - | CASISGGAGTDTQYF | TGTGCCAGCATTTCCGGGGGGGCAGGAACAGATACGCAGTATTTT
TRBJ2-3 | TRBV6-2/TRBV6-3 | - | many | CASSYSSASLTDTQYF | TGTGCCAGCAGTTACAGTTCAGCGTCTCTTACAGATACGCAGTATTTT
TRBJ1-1 | TRBV28 | - | many | CASSSPGLPKNTEAFF | TGTGCCAGCAGTTCCCCGGGACTACCTAAAAACACTGAAGCTTTCTTT
TRBJ2-2 | TRBV2 | TRBD1 | - | CASKLTGANTGELFF | TGTGCCAGCAAACTGACAGGGGCGAACACCGGGGAGCTGTTTTTT
TRBJ1-4 | TRBV28 | TRBD1 | many | CASSLKRQGVINEKLFF | TGTGCCAGCAGTTTAAAAAGACAGGGGGTGATTAATGAAAAACTGTTTTTT
TRBJ1-1 | TRBV6-6 | - | - | CASSYSKQGETEAFF | TGTGCCAGCAGTTACTCGAAACAGGGTGAAACTGAAGCTTTCTTT
TRBJ2-3 | TRBV5-1 | - | - | CASSLFLAGLGDTQYF | TGCGCCAGCAGCTTGTTTCTCGCCGGTCTTGGAGATACGCAGTATTTT
TRBJ2-5 | TRBV3-1 | TRBD1 | many | CASSHTGGGKTQYF | TGTGCCAGCAGCCACACAGGGGGCGGGAAGACCCAGTACTTC
TRBJ2-1 | TRBV5-6 | TRBD2 | many | CASSLVGPSGGSSYNEQFF | TGTGCCAGCAGCTTGGTAGGTCCTAGCGGGGGTAGCTCCTACAATGAGCAGTTCTTC
TRBJ2-6 | TRBV4-1 | - | - | CASSQGGGLDVLTF | TGCGCCAGCAGCCAAGGTGGCGGGTTAGACGTCCTGACTTTC
TRBJ2-3 | TRBV20-1 | - | few | CSARGDPLTYF | TGCAGTGCTAGAGGGGACCCGCTAACGTATTTT
TRBJ2-7 | TRBV20-1 | TRBD1 | many | CSARWDRGVYEQYF | TGCAGTGCTAGGTGGGACAGGGGAGTCTACGAGCAGTACTTC
TRBJ1-2 | TRBV12-3/TRBV12-4 | TRBD1 | many | CASSPDRAGGYTF | TGTGCCAGCAGCCCCGACAGGGCCGGTGGCTACACCTTC
TRBJ1-1 | TRBV6-5 | TRBD1 | many | CASSQGTGVSNTEAFF | TGTGCCAGCAGTCAAGGGACAGGGGTGTCGAACACTGAAGCTTTCTTT
TRBJ1-1 | TRBV5-5 | - | few | CASSFRFQNTEAFF | TGTGCCAGCAGCTTCCGGTTCCAGAACACTGAAGCTTTCTTT
TRBJ2-5 | TRBV4-3 | TRBD1 | many | CASSQLLRGSETQYF | TGCGCCAGCAGCCAACTTCTCAGGGGGAGTGAGACCCAGTACTTC
TRBJ2-1 | TRBV12-3/TRBV12-4 | - | many | CASRLNNEQFF | TGTGCCAGCAGACTGAACAATGAGCAGTTCTTC
TRBJ2-2 | TRBV9 | - | few | CASSVASAYTGELFF | TGTGCCAGCAGCGTAGCGTCAGCTTACACCGGGGAGCTGTTTTTT
TRBJ2-1 | TRBV6-5 | - | many | CASSYPLGQGQFF | TGTGCCAGCAGTTACCCTTTGGGCCAGGGGCAGTTCTTC
TRBJ2-5 | TRBV7-9 | TRBD1 | - | CASSIGQGAKGETQYF | TGTGCCAGCAGCATCGGACAGGGGGCTAAGGGGGAGACCCAGTACTTC
TRBJ1-5 | TRBV7-2 | - | - | CASSLDDRYQPQHF | TGTGCCAGCAGCTTGGACGACAGGTATCAGCCCCAGCATTTT
TRBJ2-7 | TRBV20-1 | - | many | CSAGQRTYEQYF | TGCAGTGCTGGACAGAGAACCTACGAGCAGTACTTC
TRBJ2-6 | TRBV3-1 | - | - | CASSPDNGANVLTF | TGTGCCAGCAGCCCCGATAATGGGGCCAACGTCCTGACTTTC
TRBJ2-1 | TRBV6-2/TRBV6-3 | TRBD2 | few | CASSYLTSGGGSYNEQFF | TGTGCCAGCAGTTACCTTACTAGCGGGGGGGGAAGCTACAATGAGCAGTTCTTC
TRBJ2-7 | TRBV20-1 | - | many | CSALFREQYF | TGCAGTGCTCTGTTTCGGGAGCAGTACTTC
TRBJ1-1 | TRBV6-1 | - | few | CASRFTGEAFF | TGTGCCAGCAGGTTTACAGGGGAAGCTTTCTTT
TRBJ1-4 | TRBV28 | - | few | CASSLGQHREKLFF | TGTGCCAGCAGTTTAGGGCAGCACCGGGAAAAACTGTTTTTT
TRBJ1-6 | TRBV20-1 | - | few | CSAPVGGNRYNSPLHF | TGCAGTGCCCCAGTGGGGGGAAACCGCTATAATTCACCCCTCCACTTT
TRBJ2-7 | TRBV12-3/TRBV12-4 | - | many | CASSFLDGHEQYF | TGTGCCAGCAGTTTCTTAGATGGGCACGAGCAGTACTTC
TRBJ1-5 | TRBV6-2/TRBV6-3 | - | few | CASSRGAGNQPQHF | TGTGCCAGCAGTCGGGGTGCGGGCAATCAGCCCCAGCATTTT
TRBJ2-1 | TRBV10-3 | TRBD1 | many | CAINTGVDNEQFF | TGTGCCATCAATACAGGGGTAGACAATGAGCAGTTCTTC
TRBJ1-4 | TRBV7-9 | - | few | CASSYSGEKLFF | TGTGCCAGCAGCTACTCAGGCGAAAAACTGTTTTTT
TRBJ2-1 | TRBV28 | - | few | CASKPGATNEQFF | TGTGCCAGCAAACCGGGGGCCACCAATGAGCAGTTCTTC
TRBJ2-1 | TRBV6-6 | - | many | CASSTTGNEQFF | TGTGCCAGCAGTACCACGGGGAATGAGCAGTTCTTC
TRBJ2-3 | TRBV7-2 | TRBD1 | many | CASSFAGTGLDTQYF | TGTGCCAGCAGCTTCGCCGGGACAGGGTTAGATACGCAGTATTTT
TRBJ1-3 | TRBV7-9 | - | few | CASSFSRHPSGNTIYF | TGTGCCAGCAGCTTTAGTCGCCACCCCTCTGGAAACACCATATATTTT
TRBJ2-1 | TRBV27 | TRBD2 | few | CASSLGPRSGGSSYNEQFF | TGTGCCAGCAGTTTAGGCCCTCGTAGCGGGGGGAGCTCCTACAATGAGCAGTTCTTC
TRBJ2-7 | TRBV15 | - | few | CATSRESGNYEQYF | TGTGCCACCAGCAGAGAATCAGGCAATTACGAGCAGTACTTC